These 15 T cell receptor beta chains share one sample of origin, sequenced in a study of shared clonotypes between healthy human individuals. Method: immunoSEQ multiplex PCR; TCRdb's copy keeps in-frame clones and lacks some. The sample holds about 730,000 clones, 55% to 75% seen once. Sequenced input: memory CD4+ T cells sorted from blood. Sample subset: CD45RA-negative fraction. All receptors come from a woman aged 30 to 39 in good health.

The chain uses TRBV5-1 and TRBJ2-7, with 14 bases lining up with TRBD2. The CDR3 loop spans 16 amino acids. Germline-derived CDR1 and CDR2 are SGHRS and YFSETQ. The trim removed 4 bases at V and 3 bases at J, leaving 6 bases unmatched. CDR3 in amino acids: CASSTGTSGSLYEQYF. The CDR3 coding sequence is TGCGCCAGCAGCACCGGGACTAGCGGGAGCCTCTACGAGCAGTACTTC.

Only one count was recorded for this clone. The V gene is TRBV7-2, the J gene TRBJ1-5; no clear D gene. The V end was cut by 4 bases, the J end by 7 bases, with 14 bases between. CDR3 length equals 14 residues. Per the germline V gene, CDR1 is SGHTA and CDR2 is FQGNSA. The CDR3 reads CASSSPGGGQPQHF. The CDR3 DNA sequence: TGTGCCAGCAGCTCCCCGGGAGGCGGGCAGCCCCAGCATTTT.

V and J are TRBV2 and TRBJ2-5, with unresolved D. Trimming stripped 4 bases from V and 2 bases from J, with 5 bases between. The CDR3 is 12 residues long. CDR1 is SNHLY and CDR2 is FYNNEI in the germline V gene. The CDR3 nucleotides are TGTGCCAGCAGTGTCAGGCAAGAGACCCAGTACTTC. Its protein product is CASSVRQETQYF.

The V and J genes are TRBV5-1 and TRBJ2-1; D might be TRBD2 (5 bases). This CDR3 comprises 15 residues. Looked up from germline, CDR1 is SGHRS and CDR2 is YFSETQ. Trimming removed 4 bases at V and 9 bases at J, with 20 bases between. The CDR3 DNA reads TGCGCCAGCAGCGGAAATATTCGACAAGGAGGTGAGCAGTTCTTC. It specifies CASSGNIRQGGEQFF. Full variable domain (outside the CDR3, taken from reference TRBV5-1 and TRBJ2-1): KAGVTQTPRYLIKTRGQQVTLSCSPISGHRSVSWYQQTPGQGLQFLFEYFSETQRNKGNFPGRFSGRQFSNSRSEMNVSTLELGDSALYLCASSGNIRQGGEQFFGPGTRLTVL.

V gene TRBV11-3 combines with J gene TRBJ1-1; D gene ambiguous. Germline CDR1 and CDR2: SGHNT and YENEEA. Trimming removed 7 bases at V and 1 base at J, with 7 bases between. This CDR3 comprises 12 residues. CDR3 in DNA: TGTGCCAGCATCCTTTGGAACACTGAAGCTTTCTTT. Translation: CASILWNTEAFF.

This chain uses TRBV28 with TRBJ1-2; 8 bases fit TRBD1. After removal of 4 bases from V and 2 bases from J, the junction contained 6 bases not matched to a gene. The CDR3 sequence is 15 residues long. Germline CDR1 and CDR2: MDHEN and SYDVKM. Written as DNA, the CDR3 is TGTGCCAGCAGTTCACCGGGACAGGTGAACTATGGCTACACCTTC. Its translation is CASSSPGQVNYGYTF.

The chain uses TRBV2 and TRBJ1-1, with 10 bases matching TRBD1. J was trimmed by 11 bases and V by 4 bases; bases with no gene match: 7. The CDR3 spans 13 residues. Germline assignment: CDR1 SNHLY and CDR2 FYNNEI. The CDR3 region has the DNA TGTGCCAGCAGTGGGGGACAGGGGACAGTGGCTTTCTTT. Amino acid sequence: CASSGGQGTVAFF.

This clone was seen repeatedly, ten times or more. This chain connects TRBV5-1 to TRBJ2-7; a weak D match, TRBD1 (5 bases). Trimming stripped 0 bases from V and 2 bases from J, with 9 bases between. The CDR3 sequence is 14 residues long. Germline values: CDR1 SGHRS, CDR2 YFSETQ. CDR3 in DNA: TGCGCCAGCAGCTTGGGACAGTCCCCCTACGAGCAGTACTTC. It specifies CASSLGQSPYEQYF.

This chain joins TRBV2 and TRBJ2-4; tentatively, D is TRBD1 or TRBD2 (5 bases each). V lost 8 bases, J lost 4 bases, and 12 bases lay in between. The V gene's germline CDR1 is SNHLY and CDR2 FYNNEI. CDR3 size: 13 residues. The CDR3 region is CASEPGAKNIQYF. The CDR3 region has the DNA TGTGCCAGCGAGCCCGGGGCAAAAAACATTCAGTACTTC.

This chain joins TRBV28 and TRBJ2-1; 8 bases line up with TRBD2. J gave up 4 bases and V 5 bases, and 10 bases lay outside the gene matches. Germline V gene lookup returns CDR1 MDHEN and CDR2 SYDVKM. CDR3 length: 16 residues. As DNA, the CDR3 is TGTGCCAGCAGTCCCCCCTTCGGGAGGGGATACAATGAGCAGTTCTTC. Translating it yields CASSPPFGRGYNEQFF. The variable domain in full, with the rest retrieved from reference TRBV28 and TRBJ2-1, is DVKVTQSSRYLVKRTGEKVFLECVQDMDHENMFWYRQDPGLGLRLIYFSYDVKMKEKGDIPEGYSVSREKKERFSLILESASTNQTSMYLCASSPPFGRGYNEQFFGPGTRLTVL.

The V call is TRBV9, the J call TRBJ1-5; no clear D gene. The CDR3 sequence is 13 residues long. V lost 3 bases and J lost 6, with 10 bases in between. CDR1 SGDLS and CDR2 YYNGEE come from the germline V gene. CDR3 in DNA: TGTGCCAGCAGCGCTATCCCGAGTCAGCCCCAGCATTTT. It yields the protein CASSAIPSQPQHF.

The J gene is TRBJ2-7, the V gene TRBV15; no clear D. The V gene's germline CDR1 is LNHNV and CDR2 YYDKDF (reference sequence). The CDR3 is 13 residues long. V was clipped by 1 base and J by 2 bases, with 6 bases between them. The CDR3 region is CATSRVPAYEQYF. In nucleotides, the CDR3 is TGTGCCACCAGCAGAGTCCCCGCCTACGAGCAGTACTTC. The full variable domain, in which reference TRBV15 and TRBJ2-7 provide the parts outside the CDR3, is DAMVIQNPRYQVTQFGKPVTLSCSQTLNHNVMYWYQQKSSQAPKLLFHYYDKDFNNEADTPDNFQSRRPNTSFCFLDIRSPGLGDTAMYLCATSRVPAYEQYFGPGTRLTVT.

There are a few counts of this clone. The chain uses TRBV11-2 and TRBJ2-4; 7 bases fit TRBD1. The germline V gene has CDR1 SGHAT and CDR2 FQNNGV. The CDR3 contains 17 residues. After removal of 5 bases from V and 0 bases from J, the junction contained 10 bases not matched to a gene. CDR3 DNA sequence: TGTGCCAGCAGCCGGGGACAGCTACGTCTAGCCAAAAACATTCAGTACTTC. Translated: CASSRGQLRLAKNIQYF.

The rearrangement links TRBV11-2 to TRBJ2-2, with D tentatively TRBD2 (6 bases). Trimming stripped 5 bases from V and 1 base from J, with 14 bases between. The CDR3 extends over 16 amino acids. Germline V CDR1 and CDR2: SGHAT, FQNNGV. The DNA for the CDR3 is TGTGCCAGCAGCGATCGCCGGGACTTGAACACCGGGGAGCTGTTTTTT. Translation gives CASSDRRDLNTGELFF.

As for this clone: This sample includes further DNA sequences coding for the same CDR3. The chain carries TRBV11-2 and TRBJ2-7; 10 bases align to TRBD2. Germline V gives CDR1 SGHAT, CDR2 FQNNGV. With 1 base clipped from V and 6 bases from J, the junction kept 3 bases outside the gene matches. The CDR3 covers 14 residues. The CDR3 sequence: CASSLGLAGVEQYF. CDR3 nucleotides: TGTGCCAGCAGCTTAGGGCTAGCGGGAGTCGAGCAGTACTTC.